This TCR beta chain is from a study of beta chain features in type 1 diabetes. Study-wide points: Shorter TCRB CDR3s, moderately but significantly so, were found in Type 1 diabetes patients in all four CD4+ subsets.

This clone came up a few times. What it recognizes is unknown. Investigators reverse transcribed all isolated RNA, so they sequenced expressed TCRB transcripts. Generated by immunoSEQ multiplex PCR, the TCRdb table keeps only in-frame clones and is missing some. There are about 120,000 clones in the sample; about 18% occur only once, and around 2.5% lies in the top ten. The ends lost 5 bases at V and 9 bases at J; junction bases unmatched: 8. Germline values: CDR1 SGHTA, CDR2 FQGNSA. The CDR3 loop spans 15 amino acids. This receptor was taken from a man younger than 35 with type 1 diabetes. The chain joins TRBV7-2 to TRBJ1-6; 9 bases match TRBD1. The sequencing sample was made of central memory CD4+ T cells from blood. The CDR3 sequence is CASSKGQGSSSPLHF. The CDR3 coding sequence is TGTGCCAGCAGCAAAGGACAGGGGAGTAGTTCACCCCTCCACTTT.